Listed below are T cell receptor beta chains from one sample, sequenced in a study of T cell responses to AZD1222 COVID-19 vaccine. Generated by immunoSEQ multiplex PCR, the TCRdb table keeps only in-frame clones and is missing some. The table lists 90,000 to 110,000 clones, roughly 88% of them singletons, with around a sixth in the top ten. The sequences come from peripheral blood, collected on day 0 of AZD1222 vaccination. These receptors came from an adult in good health. CDR3s include the opening cysteine and the closing phenylalanine or tryptophan. D genes are given only for firm matches. For some rows the clone size is stated as once, few or many, or as a class when expanded; others skip it.

CDR3aa | CDR3nt | len | j_gene | d_gene | v_gene | abundance
CASSGVVSRGSAQPQHF | TGTGCCAGTAGTGGGGTGGTTTCCAGGGGGAGTGCTCAGCCCCAGCATTTT | 17 | TRBJ1-5 | TRBD1 | TRBV19 | few
CASSSSGVPEAFF | TGTGCCAGCAGTTCATCAGGGGTACCTGAAGCTTTCTTT | 13 | TRBJ1-1 | . | TRBV6-5 | once
CASSLSLDEQFF | TGTGCCAGCAGCTTAAGTTTGGATGAGCAGTTCTTC | 12 | TRBJ2-1 | . | TRBV13 | .
CASKGTSGSNEQFF | TGTGCCAGCAAAGGGACTAGCGGGTCCAATGAGCAGTTCTTC | 14 | TRBJ2-1 | TRBD2 | TRBV2 | .
CATSRGSSPFNTQYF | TGTGCCACCAGCAGAGGTTCTAGCCCCTTCAATACGCAGTATTTT | 15 | TRBJ2-3 | . | TRBV15 | .
CASSATGSGNTIYF | TGCGCCAGCAGCGCGACAGGCTCTGGAAACACCATATATTTT | 14 | TRBJ1-3 | . | TRBV5-1 | .
CASSSSGGAYEQFF | TGTGCCAGCAGTTCTAGCGGGGGGGCCTATGAGCAGTTCTTC | 14 | TRBJ2-1 | TRBD2 | TRBV27 | once
CASSADRVLFF | TGTGCCAGTAGTGCCGACAGGGTTCTGTTTTTT | 11 | TRBJ1-4 | TRBD1 | TRBV19 | .
CASSMTGANEKLFF | TGTGCCAGCAGCATGACAGGGGCTAATGAAAAACTGTTTTTT | 14 | TRBJ1-4 | TRBD1 | TRBV6-5 | .
CASSQDSTGLTGELFF | TGCGCCAGCAGCCAAGATAGTACCGGCCTCACCGGGGAGCTGTTTTTT | 16 | TRBJ2-2 | . | TRBV4-1 | .
CASSLGPLGLPNYNEQFF | TGCGCCAGCAGCTTGGGCCCCTTAGGCCTCCCCAACTACAATGAGCAGTTCTTC | 18 | TRBJ2-1 | . | TRBV5-1 | .
CASSHPGLRKQFF | TGTGCCAGCAGTCACCCGGGACTGAGAAAGCAGTTCTTC | 13 | TRBJ2-1 | . | TRBV5-4 | .
CASSERGRADTQYF | TGTGCCAGCAGTGAAAGGGGCAGGGCAGATACGCAGTATTTT | 14 | TRBJ2-3 | . | TRBV6-1 | once